This T cell receptor (beta chain) was captured in a study of response to subunit inactivated influenza vaccine. General observations from the study: Few additional T cells are recruited per seasonal influenza vaccination, authors suggested.

The V gene end was trimmed by 1 base and the J gene end by 9 bases; junction bases not matched to a gene: 7. There are 16 residues in the CDR3. CDR1 and CDR2 (germline): SGHTA, FQGNSA. This clonotype was detected only a few times. The target antigen is unknown. TCRdb reanalysed the RT-PCR reads using MiXCR and keeps one entry per CDR3 protein. The repertoire holds hundreds of thousands of distinct CDR3 sequences, approximately 15% seen once, with around a tenth in the top ten. The receptor was derived from a man in his fifties or sixties who received an inactivated influenza vaccine. Here the sequenced sample was PBMCs from blood, taken approximately 12 days after vaccination. The V and J genes are TRBV7-2 and TRBJ2-2; 11 bases line up with TRBD2. DNA for the CDR3: TGTGCCAGCAGCTTAGATCGCACTAGCGGGAGCCGGGAGCTGTTTTTT. Translation: CASSLDRTSGSRELFF.